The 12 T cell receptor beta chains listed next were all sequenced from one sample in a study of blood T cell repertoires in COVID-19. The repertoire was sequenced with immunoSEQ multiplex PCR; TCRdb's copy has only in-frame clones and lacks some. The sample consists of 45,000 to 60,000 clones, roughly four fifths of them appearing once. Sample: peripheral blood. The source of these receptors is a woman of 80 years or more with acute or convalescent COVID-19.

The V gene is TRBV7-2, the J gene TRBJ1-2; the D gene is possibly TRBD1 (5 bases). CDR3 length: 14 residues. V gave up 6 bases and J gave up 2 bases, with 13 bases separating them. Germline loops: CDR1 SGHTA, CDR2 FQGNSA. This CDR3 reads CASRAGGTNYGYTF. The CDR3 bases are TGTGCCAGCAGGGCGGGCGGGACGAACTATGGCTACACCTTC.

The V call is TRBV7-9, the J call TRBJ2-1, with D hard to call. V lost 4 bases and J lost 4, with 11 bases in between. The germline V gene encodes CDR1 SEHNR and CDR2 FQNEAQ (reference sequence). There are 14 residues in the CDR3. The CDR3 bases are TGTGCCAGCAGCTCTCCGACGGAGTACAATGAGCAGTTCTTC. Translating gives CASSSPTEYNEQFF.

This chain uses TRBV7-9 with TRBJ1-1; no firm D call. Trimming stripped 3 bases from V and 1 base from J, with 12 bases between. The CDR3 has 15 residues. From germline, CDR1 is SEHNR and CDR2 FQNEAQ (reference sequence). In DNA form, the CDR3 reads TGTGCCAGCAGCTTTTGGGGAGGGAGGAACACTGAAGCTTTCTTT. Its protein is CASSFWGGRNTEAFF.

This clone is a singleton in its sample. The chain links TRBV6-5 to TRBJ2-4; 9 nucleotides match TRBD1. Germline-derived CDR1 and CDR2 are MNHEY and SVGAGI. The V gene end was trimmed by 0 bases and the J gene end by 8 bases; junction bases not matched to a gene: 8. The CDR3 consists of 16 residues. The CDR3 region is CASSYSGTGTSDIQYF. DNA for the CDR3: TGTGCCAGCAGTTACTCCGGGACAGGGACGTCCGACATTCAGTACTTC.

The chain's CDR3 is CASSPRTDGNEQFF. The CDR3 region has the DNA TGTGCCAGCAGCCCGAGGACAGACGGGAATGAGCAGTTCTTC. The genes are TRBV9 and TRBJ2-1, with D maybe TRBD1 (6 bases). Germline CDR1 is SGDLS and CDR2 is YYNGEE. The CDR3 sequence is 14 residues long. Between the trimmed V and J ends, which lost 4 bases and 7 bases, there was a span of 15 bases.

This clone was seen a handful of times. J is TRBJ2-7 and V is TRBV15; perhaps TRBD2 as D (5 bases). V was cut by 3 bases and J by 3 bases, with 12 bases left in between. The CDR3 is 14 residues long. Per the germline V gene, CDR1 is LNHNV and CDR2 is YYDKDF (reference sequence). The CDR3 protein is CATSSGIRGYEQYF. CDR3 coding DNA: TGTGCCACCAGCAGTGGAATCCGGGGCTACGAGCAGTACTTC.

The CDR3 coding sequence is TGTGCCAGCAGTGCGGGACAGGGCCCCTTCCAGGAGCAGTTCTTC. Translating gives CASSAGQGPFQEQFF. The genes are TRBV2 and TRBJ2-1; TRBD1 matches 9 bases. Trimming removed 4 bases from V and 10 bases from J; junction bases left unmatched: 11. Per the germline V gene, CDR1 is SNHLY and CDR2 is FYNNEI. This CDR3 is 15 amino acids long. The entire variable domain, with the rest obtained from reference TRBV2 and TRBJ2-1, is as follows: EPEVTQTPSHQVTQMGQEVILRCVPISNHLYFYWYRQILGQKVEFLVSFYNNEISEKSEIFDDQFSVERPDGSNFTLKIRSTKLEDSAMYFCASSAGQGPFQEQFFGPGTRLTVL.

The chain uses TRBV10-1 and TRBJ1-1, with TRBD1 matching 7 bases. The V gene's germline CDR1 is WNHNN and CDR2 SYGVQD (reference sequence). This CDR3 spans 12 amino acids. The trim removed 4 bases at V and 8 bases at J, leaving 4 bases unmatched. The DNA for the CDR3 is TGCGCCAGCAGTGCGGGACAGCCCGAAGCTTTCTTT. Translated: CASSAGQPEAFF.

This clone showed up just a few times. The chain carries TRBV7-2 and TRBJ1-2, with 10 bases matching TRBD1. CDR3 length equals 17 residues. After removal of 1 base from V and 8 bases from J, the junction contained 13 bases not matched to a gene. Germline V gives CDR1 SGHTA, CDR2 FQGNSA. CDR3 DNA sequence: TGTGCCAGCAGCTTAGTTACTTGGGGGGGACAGGGGCAAGGCTACACCTTC. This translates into CASSLVTWGGQGQGYTF. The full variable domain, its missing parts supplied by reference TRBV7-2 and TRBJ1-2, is GAGVSQSPSNKVTEKGKDVELRCDPISGHTALYWYRQSLGQGLEFLIYFQGNSAPDKSGLPSDRFSAERTGGSVSTLTIQRTQQEDSAVYLCASSLVTWGGQGQGYTFGSGTRLTVV.

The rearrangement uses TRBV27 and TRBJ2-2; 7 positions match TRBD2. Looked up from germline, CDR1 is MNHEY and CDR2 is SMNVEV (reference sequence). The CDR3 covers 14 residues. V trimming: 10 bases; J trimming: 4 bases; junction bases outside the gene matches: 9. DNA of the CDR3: TGTGCCACTGGGTCCGGGGGGAGCACCGGGGAGCTGTTTTTT. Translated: CATGSGGSTGELFF.

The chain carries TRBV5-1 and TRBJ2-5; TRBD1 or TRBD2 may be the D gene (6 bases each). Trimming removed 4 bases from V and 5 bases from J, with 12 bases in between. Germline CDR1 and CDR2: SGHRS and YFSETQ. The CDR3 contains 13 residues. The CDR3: CASSVGGSETQYF. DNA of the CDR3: TGCGCCAGCAGCGTGGGGGGCTCGGAGACCCAGTACTTC.

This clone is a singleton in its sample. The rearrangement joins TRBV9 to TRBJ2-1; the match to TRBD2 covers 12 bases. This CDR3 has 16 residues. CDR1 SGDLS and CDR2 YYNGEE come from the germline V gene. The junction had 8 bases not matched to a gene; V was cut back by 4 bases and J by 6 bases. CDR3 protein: CASSSRLAGGLNEQFF. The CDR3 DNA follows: TGTGCCAGCAGCTCCAGGCTAGCGGGGGGGCTCAATGAGCAGTTCTTC.